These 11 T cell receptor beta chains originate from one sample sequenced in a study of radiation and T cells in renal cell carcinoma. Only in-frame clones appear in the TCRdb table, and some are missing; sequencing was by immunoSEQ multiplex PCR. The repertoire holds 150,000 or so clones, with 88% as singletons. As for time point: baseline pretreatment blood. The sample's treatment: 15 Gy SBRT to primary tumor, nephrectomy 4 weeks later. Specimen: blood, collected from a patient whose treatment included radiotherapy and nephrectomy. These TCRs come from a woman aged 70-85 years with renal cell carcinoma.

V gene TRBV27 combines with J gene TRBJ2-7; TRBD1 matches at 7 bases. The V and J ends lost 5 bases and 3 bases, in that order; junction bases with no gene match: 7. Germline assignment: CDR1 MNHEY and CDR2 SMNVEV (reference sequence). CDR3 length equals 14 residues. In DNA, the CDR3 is TGTGCCAGCAGTACCCGGGACAGATTCTACGAGCAGTACTTC. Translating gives CASSTRDRFYEQYF.

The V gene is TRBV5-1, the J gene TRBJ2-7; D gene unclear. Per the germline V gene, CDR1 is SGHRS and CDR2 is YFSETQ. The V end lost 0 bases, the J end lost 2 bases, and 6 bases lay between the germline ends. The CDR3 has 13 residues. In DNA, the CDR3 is TGCGCCAGCAGCTTGGCGGCGGCCTACGAGCAGTACTTC. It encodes CASSLAAAYEQYF.

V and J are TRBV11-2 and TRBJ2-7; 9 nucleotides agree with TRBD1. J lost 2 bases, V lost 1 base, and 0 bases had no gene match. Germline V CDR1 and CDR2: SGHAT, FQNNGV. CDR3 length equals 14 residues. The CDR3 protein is CASSLGQGAYEQYF. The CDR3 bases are TGTGCCAGCAGCTTAGGACAGGGGGCCTACGAGCAGTACTTC.

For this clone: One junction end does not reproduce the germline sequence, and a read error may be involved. The CDR3 here is CASSLAGQAYEQYF. CDR3 nucleotides: TGTGCTAGCAGCTTAGCGGGACAGGCCTACGAGCAGTACTTC. The rearrangement uses TRBV7-7 and TRBJ2-5, with D perhaps given as TRBD1 or TRBD2 (8 bases each). The last part of the DNA fits TRBJ2-7 better; the J call may be wrong. The germline gives CDR1 SSHAT, CDR2 FNYEAQ (reference sequence). This CDR3 spans 14 amino acids.

The CDR3 nucleotides are TGTGCCAGCAGCTTAGGCGGGGGCTACTATGGCTACACCTTC. Residues: CASSLGGGYYGYTF. The chain links TRBV7-2 to TRBJ1-2, with D possibly being TRBD1 (6 bases). V dropped 1 base and J dropped 3 bases, with 9 bases sitting between them. CDR3 length: 14 amino acids. Germline CDR1 SGHTA, CDR2 FQGNSA.

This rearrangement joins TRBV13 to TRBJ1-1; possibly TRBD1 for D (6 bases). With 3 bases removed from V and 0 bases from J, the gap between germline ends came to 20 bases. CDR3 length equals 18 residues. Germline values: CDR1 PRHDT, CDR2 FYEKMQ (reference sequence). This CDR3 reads CASSFGQGITLMNTEAFF. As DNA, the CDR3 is TGTGCCAGCAGCTTCGGTCAGGGGATTACCCTAATGAACACTGAAGCTTTCTTT.

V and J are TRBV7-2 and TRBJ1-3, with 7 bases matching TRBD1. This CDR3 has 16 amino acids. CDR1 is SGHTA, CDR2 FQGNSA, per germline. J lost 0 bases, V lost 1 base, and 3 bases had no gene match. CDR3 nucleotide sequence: TGTGCCAGCAGCTTAGGACAGGGAAACTCTGGAAACACCATATATTTT. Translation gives CASSLGQGNSGNTIYF.

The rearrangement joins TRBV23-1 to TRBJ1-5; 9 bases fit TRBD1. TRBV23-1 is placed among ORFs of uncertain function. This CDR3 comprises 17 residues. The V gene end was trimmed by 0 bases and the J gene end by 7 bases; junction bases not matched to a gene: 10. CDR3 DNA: TGCGCCAGCAGTCAATCGGCCCGGGACAGGGTGAGGCAGCCCCAGCATTTT. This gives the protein CASSQSARDRVRQPQHF.

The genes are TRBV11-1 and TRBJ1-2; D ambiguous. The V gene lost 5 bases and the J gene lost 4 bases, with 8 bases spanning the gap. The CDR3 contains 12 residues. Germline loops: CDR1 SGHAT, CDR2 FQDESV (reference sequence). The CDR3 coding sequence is TGTGCCAGCAGCAGCAGAAGCTATGGCTACACCTTC. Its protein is CASSSRSYGYTF.

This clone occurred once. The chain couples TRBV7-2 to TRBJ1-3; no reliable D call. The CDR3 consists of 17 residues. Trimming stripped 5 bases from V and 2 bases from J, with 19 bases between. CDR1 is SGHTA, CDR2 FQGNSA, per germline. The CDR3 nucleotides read TGTGCCAGCAGCCCTCCGACGGGTAGATTAGCTGGAAACACCATATATTTT. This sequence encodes CASSPPTGRLAGNTIYF. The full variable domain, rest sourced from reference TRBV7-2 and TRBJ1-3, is GAGVSQSPSNKVTEKGKDVELRCDPISGHTALYWYRQSLGQGLEFLIYFQGNSAPDKSGLPSDRFSAERTGGSVSTLTIQRTQQEDSAVYLCASSPPTGRLAGNTIYFGEGSWLTVV.

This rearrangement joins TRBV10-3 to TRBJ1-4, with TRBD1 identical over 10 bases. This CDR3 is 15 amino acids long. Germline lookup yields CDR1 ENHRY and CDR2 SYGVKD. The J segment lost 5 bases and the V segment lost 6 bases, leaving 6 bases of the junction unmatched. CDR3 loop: CAISSGTGVNEKLFF. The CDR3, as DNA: TGTGCCATCAGCTCCGGGACAGGGGTAAATGAAAAACTGTTTTTT.